This T cell receptor (beta chain) comes out of a study of cytomegalovirus exposure and HLA in healthy donors. Regarding the study as a whole: In an earlier analysis, productive rearrangement rates for most beta V segments clustered near 87% or 30%.

As to this clone: Antigen specificity is unknown.

The PCR contained 60 Vbeta and 13 Jbeta primers. Measured with immunoSEQ multiplex PCR; TCRdb has only the in-frame clones, and not every one. Found here are fewer than 250,000 clones, approximately 82% of them singletons; the top ten hold 0.55% to 0.75%. Germline V gene data show CDR1 as MNHEY and CDR2 as SMNVEV (reference sequence). Trimming stripped 4 bases from V and 2 bases from J, with 11 bases between. The CDR3 covers 14 residues. This sequence originates from a man between 18 and 29 years old in good health and CMV-seronegative. The material sequenced was PBMCs. The gene calls are TRBV27 and TRBJ1-2; the D gene is possibly TRBD1 (6 bases). The CDR3 loop is CASSWDIRNYGYTF. In DNA, the CDR3 is TGTGCCAGCAGTTGGGACATACGGAACTATGGCTACACCTTC.